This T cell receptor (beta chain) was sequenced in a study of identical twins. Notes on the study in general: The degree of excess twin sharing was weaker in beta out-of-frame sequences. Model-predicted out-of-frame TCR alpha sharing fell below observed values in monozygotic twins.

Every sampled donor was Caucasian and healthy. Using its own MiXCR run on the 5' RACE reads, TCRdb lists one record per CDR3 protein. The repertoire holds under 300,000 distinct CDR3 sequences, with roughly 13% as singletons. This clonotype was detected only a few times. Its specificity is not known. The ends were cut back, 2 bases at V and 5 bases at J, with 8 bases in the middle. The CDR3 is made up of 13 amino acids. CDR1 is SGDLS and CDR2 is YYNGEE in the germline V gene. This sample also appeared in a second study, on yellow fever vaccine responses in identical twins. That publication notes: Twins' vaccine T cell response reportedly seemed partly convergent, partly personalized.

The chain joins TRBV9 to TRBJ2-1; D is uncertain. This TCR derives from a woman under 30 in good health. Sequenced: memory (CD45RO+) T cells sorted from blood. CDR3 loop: CASSVPDDNEQFF. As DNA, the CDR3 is TGTGCCAGCAGCGTCCCAGATGACAATGAGCAGTTCTTC.